This is a list of T cell receptor beta chains from one sample in a study of identical twins. TCRdb redid the calling of the 5' RACE reads with MiXCR, one entry per CDR3 protein. Of a few hundred thousand distinct CDR3 sequences in the sample, 7.5% to 10% are singletons; the top ten hold roughly 3%. These data were also filed under a second study, of yellow fever vaccine responses in identical twins.

The sample was PBMCs. These TCRs come from a woman between 18 and 29 years old in good health. Both conserved end residues are part of each CDR3. The D gene is left open where the match is weak. Some rows mark clone size as missing; the rest say once, few, many or name a class of expanded clone.

v_call: TRBV6-1; clone_size: -; d_call: TRBD2; j_call: TRBJ2-7; cdr3_nt: TGTGCCAGCAGTGGGATGACTAGCAGAGTTGATGAGCAGTACTTC; cdr3_aa: CASSGMTSRVDEQYF
v_call: TRBV7-9; clone_size: many; d_call: TRBD1; j_call: TRBJ1-1; cdr3_nt: TGTGCCAGCAGCCGGACAGGGGCAGGCACTGAAGCTTTCTTT; cdr3_aa: CASSRTGAGTEAFF
v_call: TRBV25-1; clone_size: -; d_call: TRBD1; j_call: TRBJ2-1; cdr3_nt: TGTGCCAGCAGTAAGGGACAGGGGAAATCCTACAATGAGCAGTTCTTC; cdr3_aa: CASSKGQGKSYNEQFF
v_call: TRBV20-1; clone_size: few; d_call: -; j_call: TRBJ2-3; cdr3_nt: TGCAGTGCTATAGTTCGGGACCCTGGGACGCAGTATTTT; cdr3_aa: CSAIVRDPGTQYF
v_call: TRBV5-4; clone_size: few; d_call: -; j_call: TRBJ2-7; cdr3_nt: TGTGCCAGCAGCTTTTTCAAGGGGACCTACGAGCAGTACTTC; cdr3_aa: CASSFFKGTYEQYF
v_call: TRBV7-9; clone_size: few; d_call: -; j_call: TRBJ1-2; cdr3_nt: TGTGCCAGCAGTGAAGTGGAAGTCAGCTACACCTTC; cdr3_aa: CASSEVEVSYTF
v_call: TRBV7-2; clone_size: few; d_call: TRBD1; j_call: TRBJ2-1; cdr3_nt: TGTGCCAGCAGCCCGTCAGGACAGGGCTTTTGGGATGAGCAGTTCTTC; cdr3_aa: CASSPSGQGFWDEQFF
v_call: TRBV25-1; clone_size: -; d_call: -; j_call: TRBJ2-7; cdr3_nt: TGTGCCAGCAGTGAATCTCTTACGGGACCTTACGAGCAGTACTTC; cdr3_aa: CASSESLTGPYEQYF
v_call: TRBV4-3; clone_size: -; d_call: -; j_call: TRBJ2-7; cdr3_nt: TGCGCCAGTAGCCAAGAATACAGCTCCTACGAGCAGTACTTC; cdr3_aa: CASSQEYSSYEQYF
v_call: TRBV3-1; clone_size: -; d_call: -; j_call: TRBJ2-1; cdr3_nt: TGTGCCAGCAGCTCCCCCTGGGTACTAGTGAGCTCCTACAATGAGCAGTTCTTC; cdr3_aa: CASSSPWVLVSSYNEQFF
v_call: TRBV12-3/TRBV12-4; clone_size: -; d_call: TRBD2; j_call: TRBJ2-4; cdr3_nt: TGTGCCTGCAGTTTAGTTAGGGCGGGAGAGGTCACCAAAAACATTCAGTACTTC; cdr3_aa: CACSLVRAGEVTKNIQYF
v_call: TRBV3-1; clone_size: -; d_call: TRBD2; j_call: TRBJ2-3; cdr3_nt: TGTGCCAGCAGCCCTAGCCTAGCGGGGGGGAGTAAGACAGATACGCAGTATTTT; cdr3_aa: CASSPSLAGGSKTDTQYF
v_call: TRBV6-2/TRBV6-3; clone_size: -; d_call: TRBD2; j_call: TRBJ2-5; cdr3_nt: TGTGCCAGCAGTTACTCGAGAGGAGCGGGAGCTCTCCTGGAGACCCAGTACTTC; cdr3_aa: CASSYSRGAGALLETQYF
v_call: TRBV7-2; clone_size: -; d_call: TRBD1; j_call: TRBJ2-7; cdr3_nt: TGTGCCAGCAGCTTAGGCGGGGGGACAGGGGCCTACGAGCAGTACTTC; cdr3_aa: CASSLGGGTGAYEQYF
v_call: TRBV7-9; clone_size: many; d_call: TRBD1; j_call: TRBJ1-2; cdr3_nt: TGTGCCAGCAGCTTAGCCCCCGGACAGGGTTTGACCGGCTACACCTTC; cdr3_aa: CASSLAPGQGLTGYTF
v_call: TRBV28; clone_size: -; d_call: TRBD1; j_call: TRBJ2-5; cdr3_nt: TGTGCCAGCAGCAACGGACAGGCATACACATACCAAGAGACCCAGTACTTC; cdr3_aa: CASSNGQAYTYQETQYF
v_call: TRBV27; clone_size: -; d_call: -; j_call: TRBJ1-1; cdr3_nt: TGTGCCAGCAGGCGAGACAGGAACACTGAAGCTTTCTTT; cdr3_aa: CASRRDRNTEAFF
v_call: TRBV11-2; clone_size: -; d_call: -; j_call: TRBJ2-3; cdr3_nt: TGTGCCAGCAGCCAAGCCCCAGATACGCAGTATTTT; cdr3_aa: CASSQAPDTQYF
v_call: TRBV20-1; clone_size: few; d_call: TRBD1; j_call: TRBJ2-1; cdr3_nt: TGCAGTGCAATAAAGACAGGGAACTCCTACAATGAGCAGTTCTTC; cdr3_aa: CSAIKTGNSYNEQFF
v_call: TRBV2; clone_size: few; d_call: -; j_call: TRBJ2-1; cdr3_nt: TGTGCCAGCAGTGAAGCGCCTGGAGGAAGACATGAGCAGTTCTTC; cdr3_aa: CASSEAPGGRHEQFF
v_call: TRBV29-1; clone_size: many; d_call: TRBD1; j_call: TRBJ2-3; cdr3_nt: TGCAGCGTTGAAAGGACAGGGAGAGATACGCAGTATTTT; cdr3_aa: CSVERTGRDTQYF
v_call: TRBV3-1; clone_size: few; d_call: TRBD2; j_call: TRBJ2-1; cdr3_nt: TGTGCCAGCAGCCTAGCGGGACTAGCCAATGAGCAGTTCTTC; cdr3_aa: CASSLAGLANEQFF
v_call: TRBV27; clone_size: few; d_call: TRBD2; j_call: TRBJ2-3; cdr3_nt: TGTGCCAGCGGGGGTTGGGGGACGGGGGGAAATACGCAGTATTTT; cdr3_aa: CASGGWGTGGNTQYF
v_call: TRBV12-3/TRBV12-4; clone_size: many; d_call: -; j_call: TRBJ2-2; cdr3_nt: TGTGCCAGCAGTTTCGGCAGGGGGAACACCGGGGAGCTGTTTTTT; cdr3_aa: CASSFGRGNTGELFF
v_call: TRBV11-2; clone_size: -; d_call: TRBD2; j_call: TRBJ2-7; cdr3_nt: TGTGCCAGCAGCCCTCGGACTAGCGGGGGTGTTAGCTCCTACGAGCAGTACTTC; cdr3_aa: CASSPRTSGGVSSYEQYF
v_call: TRBV12-3/TRBV12-4; clone_size: many; d_call: -; j_call: TRBJ2-1; cdr3_nt: TGTGCCAGCAGTTTAGCTACCTTCCCCCCCTCCTACAATGAGCAGTTCTTC; cdr3_aa: CASSLATFPPSYNEQFF
v_call: TRBV6-1; clone_size: -; d_call: -; j_call: TRBJ2-7; cdr3_nt: TGTGCCAGCAGCCTAAGGGGCCCTCCTCCCTCCTACGAGCAGTACTTC; cdr3_aa: CASSLRGPPPSYEQYF
v_call: TRBV7-2; clone_size: -; d_call: -; j_call: TRBJ2-7; cdr3_nt: TGTGCCAGCAGCTTGAGTCCAGGGCGCAGCTCCTACGAGCAGTACTTC; cdr3_aa: CASSLSPGRSSYEQYF
v_call: TRBV7-9; clone_size: -; d_call: TRBD2; j_call: TRBJ2-1; cdr3_nt: TGTGCCAGCAGCACTAGCGGGTGGGAAAATGAGCAGTTCTTC; cdr3_aa: CASSTSGWENEQFF
v_call: TRBV4-3; clone_size: few; d_call: -; j_call: TRBJ2-5; cdr3_nt: TGCGCCAGCAGCCAAGACTTCGGCAGGGGTGTGGAGACCCAGTACTTC; cdr3_aa: CASSQDFGRGVETQYF
v_call: TRBV29-1; clone_size: few; d_call: TRBD1; j_call: TRBJ2-7; cdr3_nt: TGCAGCGTTTCCGGGACAGGGGCCTACGAGCAGTACTTC; cdr3_aa: CSVSGTGAYEQYF
v_call: TRBV20-1; clone_size: -; d_call: TRBD2; j_call: TRBJ2-1; cdr3_nt: TGCAGTGCTATACTAGCGGGAGGGCCGTGGAGGAATGAGCAGTTCTTC; cdr3_aa: CSAILAGGPWRNEQFF
v_call: TRBV28; clone_size: few; d_call: TRBD2; j_call: TRBJ2-1; cdr3_nt: TGTGCCAGCAGTTTCCCCCTCTCTAGCGGCTCCTACAATGAGCAGTTCTTC; cdr3_aa: CASSFPLSSGSYNEQFF
v_call: TRBV7-8; clone_size: -; d_call: -; j_call: TRBJ2-2; cdr3_nt: TGTGCCAGCAGTCGCGCCGGGACTTCTAACACCGGGGAGCTGTTTTTT; cdr3_aa: CASSRAGTSNTGELFF
v_call: TRBV5-1; clone_size: few; d_call: -; j_call: TRBJ2-7; cdr3_nt: TGCGCCAGCGGTGGAGGGGGGTTTCCTAACTACGAGCAGTACTTC; cdr3_aa: CASGGGGFPNYEQYF
v_call: TRBV6-6; clone_size: -; d_call: -; j_call: TRBJ1-1; cdr3_nt: TGTGCCAGCAGTTACACCTTTGAAGCTTTCTTT; cdr3_aa: CASSYTFEAFF
v_call: TRBV9; clone_size: many; d_call: -; j_call: TRBJ2-2; cdr3_nt: TGTGCCAGCAGCGTGAGGACTAACACCGGGGAGCTGTTTTTT; cdr3_aa: CASSVRTNTGELFF
v_call: TRBV12-3/TRBV12-4; clone_size: -; d_call: TRBD2; j_call: TRBJ2-5; cdr3_nt: TGTGCCAGCGCTTCGGGAGGGACCCAGTACTTC; cdr3_aa: CASASGGTQYF
v_call: TRBV15; clone_size: many; d_call: TRBD2; j_call: TRBJ2-1; cdr3_nt: TGTGCCACCAGCTTAGCGGGAGTTGACAATGAGCAGTTCTTC; cdr3_aa: CATSLAGVDNEQFF
v_call: TRBV7-8; clone_size: -; d_call: -; j_call: TRBJ2-5; cdr3_nt: TGTGCCAGCAGCCACCCAACAAGGTCTGGGAGGGAGACCCAGTACTTC; cdr3_aa: CASSHPTRSGRETQYF
v_call: TRBV4-1; clone_size: few; d_call: -; j_call: TRBJ2-7; cdr3_nt: TGCGCCAGCAGCCTGCGGTTCAGGGTAGGGGCCGACGAGCAGTACTTC; cdr3_aa: CASSLRFRVGADEQYF
v_call: TRBV6-2/TRBV6-3; clone_size: many; d_call: TRBD2; j_call: TRBJ2-1; cdr3_nt: TGTGCCAGCAGTTATAGCCGTAGCGGGACCTACAATGAGCAGTTCTTC; cdr3_aa: CASSYSRSGTYNEQFF
v_call: TRBV19; clone_size: few; d_call: TRBD1; j_call: TRBJ2-5; cdr3_nt: TGTGCCAGTAGTCAGGACAGGGGGAATATACGGGAGACCCAGTACTTC; cdr3_aa: CASSQDRGNIRETQYF
v_call: TRBV5-1; clone_size: few; d_call: TRBD2; j_call: TRBJ2-7; cdr3_nt: TGCGCCAGCAGCTTGAGCGGGACCAATTCCTACGAGCAGTACTTC; cdr3_aa: CASSLSGTNSYEQYF
v_call: TRBV12-3/TRBV12-4; clone_size: many; d_call: TRBD2; j_call: TRBJ2-1; cdr3_nt: TGTGCCAGCACCCGCGGGGGGGCAGGAGACAATGAGCAGTTCTTC; cdr3_aa: CASTRGGAGDNEQFF
v_call: TRBV4-3; clone_size: many; d_call: TRBD2; j_call: TRBJ2-1; cdr3_nt: TGCGCCAGCAGCCCTATACTAGCGGGAGGGCCCTACAATGAGCAGTTCTTC; cdr3_aa: CASSPILAGGPYNEQFF